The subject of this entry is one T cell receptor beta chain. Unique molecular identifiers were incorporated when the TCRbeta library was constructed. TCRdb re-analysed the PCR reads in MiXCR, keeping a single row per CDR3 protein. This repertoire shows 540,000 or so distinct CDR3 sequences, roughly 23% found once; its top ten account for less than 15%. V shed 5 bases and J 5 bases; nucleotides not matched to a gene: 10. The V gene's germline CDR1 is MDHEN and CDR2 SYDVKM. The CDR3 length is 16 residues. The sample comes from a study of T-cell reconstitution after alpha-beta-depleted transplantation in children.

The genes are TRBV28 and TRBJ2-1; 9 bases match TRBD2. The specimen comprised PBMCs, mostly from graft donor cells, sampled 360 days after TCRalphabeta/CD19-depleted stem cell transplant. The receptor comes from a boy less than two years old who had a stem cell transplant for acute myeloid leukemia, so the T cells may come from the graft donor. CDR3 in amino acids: CASSAIGTSLNNEQFF. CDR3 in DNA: TGTGCCAGCAGTGCAATCGGGACTAGCCTGAACAATGAGCAGTTCTTC. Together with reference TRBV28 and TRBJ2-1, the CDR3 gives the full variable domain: DVKVTQSSRYLVKRTGEKVFLECVQDMDHENMFWYRQDPGLGLRLIYFSYDVKMKEKGDIPEGYSVSREKKERFSLILESASTNQTSMYLCASSAIGTSLNNEQFFGPGTRLTVL.